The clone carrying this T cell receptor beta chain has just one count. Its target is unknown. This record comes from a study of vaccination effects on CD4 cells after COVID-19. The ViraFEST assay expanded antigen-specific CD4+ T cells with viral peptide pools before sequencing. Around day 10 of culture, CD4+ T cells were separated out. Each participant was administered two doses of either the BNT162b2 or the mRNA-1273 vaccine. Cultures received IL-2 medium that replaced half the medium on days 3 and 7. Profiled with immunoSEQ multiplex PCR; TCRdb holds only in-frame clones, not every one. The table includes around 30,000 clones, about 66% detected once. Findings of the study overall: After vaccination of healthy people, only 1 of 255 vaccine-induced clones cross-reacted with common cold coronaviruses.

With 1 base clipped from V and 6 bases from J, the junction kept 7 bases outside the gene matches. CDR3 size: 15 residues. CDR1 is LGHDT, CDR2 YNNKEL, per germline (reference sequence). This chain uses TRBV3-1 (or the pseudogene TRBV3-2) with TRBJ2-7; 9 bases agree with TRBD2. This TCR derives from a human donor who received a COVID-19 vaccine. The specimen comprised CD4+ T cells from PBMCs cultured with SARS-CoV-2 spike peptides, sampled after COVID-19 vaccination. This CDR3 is CASSQGSVSGSEQYF. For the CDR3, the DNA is TGTGCCAGCAGCCAAGGGTCAGTTAGCGGGAGCGAGCAGTACTTC.